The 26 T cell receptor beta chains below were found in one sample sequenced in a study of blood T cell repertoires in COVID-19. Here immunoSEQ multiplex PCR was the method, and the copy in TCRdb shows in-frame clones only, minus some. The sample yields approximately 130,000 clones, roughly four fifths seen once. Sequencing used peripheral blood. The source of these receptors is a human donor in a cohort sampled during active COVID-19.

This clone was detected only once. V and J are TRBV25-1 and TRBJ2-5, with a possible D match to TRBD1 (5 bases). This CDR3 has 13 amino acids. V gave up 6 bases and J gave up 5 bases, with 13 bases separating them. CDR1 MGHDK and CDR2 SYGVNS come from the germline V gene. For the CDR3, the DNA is TGTGCCAGCAGACCGGCAGGGTGGGAGACCCAGTACTTC. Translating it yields CASRPAGWETQYF.

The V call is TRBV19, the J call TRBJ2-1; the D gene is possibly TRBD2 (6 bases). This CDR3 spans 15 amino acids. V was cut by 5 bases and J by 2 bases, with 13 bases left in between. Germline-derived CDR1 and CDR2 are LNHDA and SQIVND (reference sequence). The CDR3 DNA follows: TGTGCCAGTAGTCGGACTATGGGTGCCTACAATGAGCAGTTCTTC. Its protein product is CASSRTMGAYNEQFF.

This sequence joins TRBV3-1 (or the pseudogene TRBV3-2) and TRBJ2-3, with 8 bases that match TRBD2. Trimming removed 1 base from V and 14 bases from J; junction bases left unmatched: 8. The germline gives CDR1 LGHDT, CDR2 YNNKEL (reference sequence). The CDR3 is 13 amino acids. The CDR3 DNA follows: TGTGCCAGCAGCCAAGGAGCGGGGGCCAGGGGGTATTTT. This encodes CASSQGAGARGYF.

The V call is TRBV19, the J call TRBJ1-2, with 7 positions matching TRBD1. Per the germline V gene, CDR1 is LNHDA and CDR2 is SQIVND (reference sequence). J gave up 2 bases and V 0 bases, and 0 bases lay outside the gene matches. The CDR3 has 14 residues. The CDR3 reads CASSIDRGNYGYTF. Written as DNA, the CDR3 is TGTGCCAGTAGTATAGACAGGGGGAACTATGGCTACACCTTC.

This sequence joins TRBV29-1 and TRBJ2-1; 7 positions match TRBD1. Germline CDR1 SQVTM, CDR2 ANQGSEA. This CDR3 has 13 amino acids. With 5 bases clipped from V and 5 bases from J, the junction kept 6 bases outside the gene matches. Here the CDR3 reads CSVMTGIDNEQFF. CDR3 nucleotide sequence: TGCAGCGTTATGACAGGGATCGACAATGAGCAGTTCTTC.

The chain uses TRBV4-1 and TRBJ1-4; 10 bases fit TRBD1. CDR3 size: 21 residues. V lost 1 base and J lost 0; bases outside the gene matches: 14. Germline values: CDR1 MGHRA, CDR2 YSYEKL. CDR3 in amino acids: CASSQVHRPGQGLSTNEKLFF. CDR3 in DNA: TGCGCCAGCAGCCAAGTTCACCGTCCGGGACAGGGGCTTTCAACTAATGAAAAACTGTTTTTT.

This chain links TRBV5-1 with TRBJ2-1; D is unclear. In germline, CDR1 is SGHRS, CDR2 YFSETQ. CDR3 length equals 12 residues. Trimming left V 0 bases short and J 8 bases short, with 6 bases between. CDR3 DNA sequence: TGCGCCAGCAGCTTGGCCCGGGATGAGCAGTTCTTC. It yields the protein CASSLARDEQFF.

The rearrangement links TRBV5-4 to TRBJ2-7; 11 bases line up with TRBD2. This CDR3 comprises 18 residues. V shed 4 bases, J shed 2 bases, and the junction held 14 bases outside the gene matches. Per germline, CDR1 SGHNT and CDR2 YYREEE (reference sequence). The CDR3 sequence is CASSPAPSGGLLPYEQYF. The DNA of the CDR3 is TGTGCCAGCAGCCCTGCCCCTAGCGGGGGGTTATTACCCTACGAGCAGTACTTC.

In DNA form, the CDR3 reads TGCGCCAGCAGCCCGGGACTACGCAGAAACACAGATACGCAGTATTTT. Translating it yields CASSPGLRRNTDTQYF. V gene TRBV5-1 combines with J gene TRBJ2-3; 7 bases line up with TRBD2. Germline V lookup: CDR1 SGHRS, CDR2 YFSETQ. There are 16 residues in the CDR3. The ends lost 4 bases at V and 2 bases at J; junction bases unmatched: 10.

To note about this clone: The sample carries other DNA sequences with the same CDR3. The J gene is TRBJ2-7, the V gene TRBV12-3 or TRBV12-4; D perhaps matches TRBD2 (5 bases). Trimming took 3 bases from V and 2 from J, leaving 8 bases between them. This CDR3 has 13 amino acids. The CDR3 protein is CASSLPGTYEQYF. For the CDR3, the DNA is TGTGCCAGCAGTTTGCCGGGGACCTACGAGCAGTACTTC.

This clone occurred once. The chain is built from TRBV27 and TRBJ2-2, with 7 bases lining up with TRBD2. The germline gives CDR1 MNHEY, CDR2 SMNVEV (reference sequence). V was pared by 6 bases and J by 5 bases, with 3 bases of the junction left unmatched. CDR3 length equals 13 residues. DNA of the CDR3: TGTGCCAGCAGGATGCGGGGGACCGGGGAGCTGTTTTTT. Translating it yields CASRMRGTGELFF.

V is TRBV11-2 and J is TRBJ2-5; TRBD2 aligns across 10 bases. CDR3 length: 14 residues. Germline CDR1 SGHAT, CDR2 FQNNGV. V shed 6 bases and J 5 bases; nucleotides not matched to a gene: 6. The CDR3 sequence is CASSRTSGVETQYF. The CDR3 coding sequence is TGTGCCAGCAGTCGCACTAGCGGGGTTGAGACCCAGTACTTC.

In DNA form, the CDR3 reads TGTGCCAGCAGCCAAGGGAGGGGCACCGGGGAGCTGTTTTTT. Its protein is CASSQGRGTGELFF. The gene calls are TRBV13 and TRBJ2-2; 7 nucleotides match TRBD2. Germline values: CDR1 PRHDT, CDR2 FYEKMQ (reference sequence). The V segment lost 5 bases and the J segment 4 bases; nucleotides outside the gene matches: 4. This CDR3 is 14 amino acids long.

As DNA, the CDR3 is TGCGCCAGCAGCCAATTCAACAGGGCCGCAGATACGCAGTATTTT. It encodes CASSQFNRAADTQYF. V usage is TRBV4-1 and J usage is TRBJ2-3; weak D call: TRBD1 (6 bases). Trimming took 2 bases from V and 4 from J, leaving 13 bases between them. Germline assignment: CDR1 MGHRA and CDR2 YSYEKL. CDR3 length: 15 residues.

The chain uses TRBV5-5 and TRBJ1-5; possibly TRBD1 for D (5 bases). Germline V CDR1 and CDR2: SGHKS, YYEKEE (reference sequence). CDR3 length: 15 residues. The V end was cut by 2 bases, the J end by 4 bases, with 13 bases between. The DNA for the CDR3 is TGTGCCAGCAGCTTTACCGGACACAGAAATCAGCCCCAGCATTTT. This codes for CASSFTGHRNQPQHF.

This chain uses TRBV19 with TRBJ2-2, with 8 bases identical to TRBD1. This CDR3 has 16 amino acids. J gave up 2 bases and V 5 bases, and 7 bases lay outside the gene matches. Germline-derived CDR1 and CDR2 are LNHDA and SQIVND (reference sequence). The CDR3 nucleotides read TGTGCCAGTAGTGTCGGACCAGGGGGCAACACCGGGGAGCTGTTTTTT. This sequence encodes CASSVGPGGNTGELFF.

CDR3 nucleotide sequence: TGTGCCAGCTCACCGCAGACAGGGGCTAATTCACCCCTCCACTTT. Its protein product is CASSPQTGANSPLHF. V and J are TRBV18 and TRBJ1-6, with 8 bases matching TRBD1. CDR1 and CDR2 (germline): KGHSH, LQKENI. After removal of 3 bases from V and 6 bases from J, the junction contained 4 bases not matched to a gene. This CDR3 region has 15 residues.

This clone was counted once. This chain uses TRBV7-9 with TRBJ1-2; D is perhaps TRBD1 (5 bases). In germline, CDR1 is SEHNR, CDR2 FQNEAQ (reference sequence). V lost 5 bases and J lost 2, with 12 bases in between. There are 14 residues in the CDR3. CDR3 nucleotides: TGTGCCAGCAGCGGGGGGATAACAAACTATGGCTACACCTTC. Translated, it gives CASSGGITNYGYTF. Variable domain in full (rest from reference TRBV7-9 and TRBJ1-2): DTGVSQNPRHKITKRGQNVTFRCDPISEHNRLYWYRQTLGQGPEFLTYFQNEAQLEKSRLLSDRFSAERPKGSFSTLEIQRTEQGDSAMYLCASSGGITNYGYTFGSGTRLTVV.

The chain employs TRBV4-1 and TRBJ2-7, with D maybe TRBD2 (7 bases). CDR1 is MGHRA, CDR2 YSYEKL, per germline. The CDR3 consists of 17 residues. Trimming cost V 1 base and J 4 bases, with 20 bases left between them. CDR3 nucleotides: TGCGCCAGCAGCCAAGTGGGGGGGATCAGGGGTGGTTACGAGCAGTACTTC. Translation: CASSQVGGIRGGYEQYF.

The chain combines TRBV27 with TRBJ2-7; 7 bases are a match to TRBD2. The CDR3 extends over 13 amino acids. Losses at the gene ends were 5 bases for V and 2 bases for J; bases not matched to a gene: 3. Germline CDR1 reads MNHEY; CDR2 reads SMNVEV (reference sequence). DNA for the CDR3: TGTGCCAGCAGTCCGGGACTAACCTACGAGCAGTACTTC. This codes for CASSPGLTYEQYF.

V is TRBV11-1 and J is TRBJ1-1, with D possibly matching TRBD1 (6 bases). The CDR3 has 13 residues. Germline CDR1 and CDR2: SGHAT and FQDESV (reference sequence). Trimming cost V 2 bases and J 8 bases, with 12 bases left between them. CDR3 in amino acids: CASSLPGQREAFF. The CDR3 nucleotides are TGTGCCAGCAGCTTACCTGGACAGAGAGAAGCTTTCTTT.

The CDR3 is CASSQGGSGANVLTF. CDR3 nucleotides: TGTGCCAGCAGCCAAGGAGGCTCTGGGGCCAACGTCCTGACTTTC. V is TRBV3-1 (or the pseudogene TRBV3-2) and J is TRBJ2-6; unclear D gene. Per germline, CDR1 LGHDT and CDR2 YNNKEL (reference sequence). The CDR3 runs to 15 residues. The V end lost 1 base, the J end lost 0 bases, and 4 bases lay between the germline ends.

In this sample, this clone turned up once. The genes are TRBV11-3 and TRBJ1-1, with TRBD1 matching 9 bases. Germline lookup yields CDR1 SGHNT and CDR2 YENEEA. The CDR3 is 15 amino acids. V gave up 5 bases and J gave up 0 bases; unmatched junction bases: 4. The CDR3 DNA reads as TGTGCCAGCAGCAAGGACAGGGGTATGAACACTGAAGCTTTCTTT. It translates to CASSKDRGMNTEAFF.

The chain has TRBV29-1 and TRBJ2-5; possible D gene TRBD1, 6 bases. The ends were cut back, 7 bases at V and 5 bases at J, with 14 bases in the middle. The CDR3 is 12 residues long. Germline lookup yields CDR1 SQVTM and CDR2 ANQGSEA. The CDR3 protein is CSAMTGLETQYF. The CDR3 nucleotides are TGCAGCGCCATGACAGGTTTGGAGACCCAGTACTTC.

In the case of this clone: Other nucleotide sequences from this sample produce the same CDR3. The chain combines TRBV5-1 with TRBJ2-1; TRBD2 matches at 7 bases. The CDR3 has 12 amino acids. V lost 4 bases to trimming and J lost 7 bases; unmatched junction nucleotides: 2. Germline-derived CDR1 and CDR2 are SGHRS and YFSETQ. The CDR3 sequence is CASSDSGNEQFF. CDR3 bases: TGCGCCAGCAGCGATAGCGGGAATGAGCAGTTCTTC.

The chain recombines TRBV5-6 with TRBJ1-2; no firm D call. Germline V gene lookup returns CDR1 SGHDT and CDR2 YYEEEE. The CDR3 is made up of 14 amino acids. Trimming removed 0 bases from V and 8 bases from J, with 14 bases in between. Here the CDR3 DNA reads TGTGCCAGCAGCTTGGAGGCGGGGATTCTGGGCTACACCTTC. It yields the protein CASSLEAGILGYTF.